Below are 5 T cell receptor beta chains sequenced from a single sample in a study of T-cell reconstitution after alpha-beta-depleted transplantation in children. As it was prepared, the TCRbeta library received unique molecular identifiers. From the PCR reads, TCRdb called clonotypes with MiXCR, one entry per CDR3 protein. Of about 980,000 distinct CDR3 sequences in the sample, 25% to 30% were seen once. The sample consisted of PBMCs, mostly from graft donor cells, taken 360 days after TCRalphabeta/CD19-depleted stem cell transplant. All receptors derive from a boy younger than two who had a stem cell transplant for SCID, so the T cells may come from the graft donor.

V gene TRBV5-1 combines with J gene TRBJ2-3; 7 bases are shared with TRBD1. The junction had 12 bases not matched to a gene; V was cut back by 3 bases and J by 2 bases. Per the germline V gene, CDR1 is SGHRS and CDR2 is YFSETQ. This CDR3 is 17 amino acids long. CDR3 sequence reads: CASSSKMGTANTDTQYF. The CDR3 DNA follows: TGCGCCAGCAGCTCGAAGATGGGGACAGCAAACACAGATACGCAGTATTTT.

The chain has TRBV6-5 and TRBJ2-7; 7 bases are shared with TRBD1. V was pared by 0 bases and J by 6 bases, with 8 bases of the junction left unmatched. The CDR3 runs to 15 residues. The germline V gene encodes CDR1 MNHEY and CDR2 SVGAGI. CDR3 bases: TGTGCCAGCAGTTACTCAGGGACAGAGGTTTCCGAGCAGTACTTC. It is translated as CASSYSGTEVSEQYF.

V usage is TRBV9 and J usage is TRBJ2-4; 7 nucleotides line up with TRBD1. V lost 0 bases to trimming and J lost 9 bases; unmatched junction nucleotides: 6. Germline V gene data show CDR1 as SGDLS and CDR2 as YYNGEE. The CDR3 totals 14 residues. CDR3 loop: CASSVGAGGAIQYF. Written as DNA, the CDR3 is TGTGCCAGCAGCGTAGGGGCAGGGGGTGCCATTCAGTACTTC.

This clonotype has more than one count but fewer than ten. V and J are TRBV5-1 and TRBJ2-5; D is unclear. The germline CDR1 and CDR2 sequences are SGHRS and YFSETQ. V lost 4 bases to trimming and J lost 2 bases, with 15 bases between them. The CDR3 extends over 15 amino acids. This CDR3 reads CASSVTGIGQETQYF. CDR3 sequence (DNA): TGCGCCAGCAGCGTGACGGGTATAGGGCAAGAGACCCAGTACTTC.

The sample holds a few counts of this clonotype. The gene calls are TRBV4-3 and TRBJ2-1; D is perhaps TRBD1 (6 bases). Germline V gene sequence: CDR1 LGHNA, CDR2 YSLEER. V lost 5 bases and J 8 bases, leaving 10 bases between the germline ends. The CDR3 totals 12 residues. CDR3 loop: CASSRKGDEQFF. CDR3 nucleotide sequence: TGCGCCAGCAGCAGGAAGGGGGATGAGCAGTTCTTC.